This passage covers 8 T cell receptor beta chains from one sample sequenced in a study of early T cells in non-severe SARS-CoV-2 infection. MiXCR was run by TCRdb on the 5' RACE reads, yielding one entry per CDR3 protein. This sample carries about 58,000 distinct CDR3 sequences, about 12% of them seen once, and the ten largest clones take 9.5% to 10%. Source material: whole blood. These receptors originate from an adult who was a healthcare worker with PCR-confirmed SARS-CoV-2 infection or an uninfected control (not recorded which).

This clonotype was recorded a few times. The chain links TRBV27 to TRBJ2-3; D call uncertain. V was trimmed by 3 bases and J by 2 bases, leaving 3 bases between them. The length of the CDR3 is 12 residues. Germline CDR1 and CDR2: MNHEY and SMNVEV (reference sequence). Here the CDR3 reads CASSFDTDTQYF. Written as DNA, the CDR3 is TGTGCCAGCAGTTTCGACACAGATACGCAGTATTTT.

J is TRBJ2-3 and V is TRBV29-1, with TRBD1 matching over 8 bases. The CDR3 loop spans 14 amino acids. V trimming: 7 bases; J trimming: 3 bases; junction bases outside the gene matches: 9. Germline V gene data show CDR1 as SQVTM and CDR2 as ANQGSEA. CDR3 in amino acids: CSAPTGAKTDTQYF. Written as DNA, the CDR3 is TGCAGCGCCCCGACAGGGGCCAAAACAGATACGCAGTATTTT.

This clonotype showed up just a few times. The chain uses TRBV6-5 and TRBJ2-7; a possible D gene is TRBD1 (5 bases). CDR1 is MNHEY, CDR2 SVGAGI, per germline. V was pared by 7 bases and J by 5 bases, with 18 bases between. The CDR3 runs to 14 residues. The CDR3, as DNA: TGTGCCAGCACCCCGCCGGACAACGACCACGAGCAGTACTTC. Encoded protein: CASTPPDNDHEQYF.

This clonotype has at least ten counts. The V gene is TRBV29-1, the J gene TRBJ2-1; no clear D gene. The CDR3 extends over 13 amino acids. Trimming took off 4 bases at V and 9 bases at J, with 16 bases between the two ends. From germline, CDR1 is SQVTM and CDR2 ANQGSEA. In DNA, the CDR3 is TGCAGCGTTGTGGTACCCCCCCGGTTTGAGCAGTTCTTC. Translating it yields CSVVVPPRFEQFF.

This clonotype appeared a few times. The rearrangement uses TRBV2 and TRBJ2-1; 9 nucleotides match TRBD2. The junction had 6 bases not matched to a gene; V was cut back by 2 bases and J by 7 bases. The CDR3 has 15 amino acids. CDR1 and CDR2 (germline): SNHLY, FYNNEI. The chain's CDR3 is CASSEFAGGPNEQFF. The CDR3 nucleotides are TGTGCCAGCAGTGAATTTGCGGGAGGGCCTAATGAGCAGTTCTTC.

The chain employs TRBV19 and TRBJ2-2, with TRBD1 matching 10 bases. The V segment lost 6 bases and the J segment 1 base; nucleotides outside the gene matches: 5. CDR3 size: 16 residues. CDR1 and CDR2 (germline): LNHDA, SQIVND (reference sequence). CDR3 sequence reads: CASRRDRGMNTGELFF. Written as DNA, the CDR3 is TGTGCCAGTAGAAGGGACAGGGGCATGAACACCGGGGAGCTGTTTTTT.

This clonotype was observed a handful of times. The gene calls are TRBV5-1 and TRBJ2-7; 8 bases fit TRBD2. Germline V CDR1 and CDR2: SGHRS, YFSETQ. The ends lost 4 bases at V and 4 bases at J; junction bases unmatched: 7. This CDR3 has 14 amino acids. The CDR3 nucleotides are TGCGCCAGCAGCGGCGGGGGGCACCCGTACGAGCAGTACTTC. Protein: CASSGGGHPYEQYF.

This rearrangement joins TRBV30 to TRBJ1-1; D gene ambiguous. This CDR3 contains 12 residues. Trimming left V 0 bases short and J 6 bases short, with 8 bases between. Germline-derived CDR1 and CDR2 are GTSNPN and SVGIG (reference sequence). In DNA, the CDR3 is TGTGCCTGGAGTGTACGGTGGGCTGAAGCTTTCTTT. This codes for CAWSVRWAEAFF.